Below, one T cell receptor (beta chain) is given with its context. This sample is part of a study of shared clonotypes between healthy human individuals. Samples left unsorted employed 80 million to 95 million PBMCs for genomic DNA. Assay used: immunoSEQ multiplex PCR; TCRdb lists only in-frame clones, some missing. The profile covers roughly 500,000 clones, with more than 65% appearing a single time and over 10% taken by the ten largest. This CDR3 has 16 residues. The V gene end was trimmed by 4 bases and the J gene end by 4 bases; junction bases not matched to a gene: 6. Germline loops: CDR1 LGHNA, CDR2 YNFKEQ.

This clonotype was obtained from a woman in her thirties or forties in good health. Some clones in this sample may be carry-over from other donors' samples. The sequenced sample consisted of PBMCs. This chain connects TRBV4-2 to TRBJ2-1; 11 bases match TRBD2. The CDR3 spells CASSPEGTSGYNEQFF. The CDR3 DNA reads TGTGCCAGCAGCCCAGAAGGGACTAGCGGATACAATGAGCAGTTCTTC.